The 11 T cell receptor beta chains presented below share a single source sample, sequenced in a study of T-cell memory formation after mild COVID-19. Each CDR3 protein is one row after TCRdb ran MiXCR on the 5' RACE reads. The sample has 450,000 or so distinct CDR3 sequences; around a quarter are singletons. Sequenced input: PBMCs or a T cell subset sorted from them (not recorded which). Receptors were obtained from an adult woman who had mild COVID-19 (a few samples of this study predate the infection). Cell type and time point are not known.

Here the CDR3 reads CASSPPSGVGYGYTF. The CDR3 DNA sequence: TGTGCCAGCAGCCCTCCCTCGGGAGTCGGCTATGGCTACACCTTC. The chain employs TRBV5-6 and TRBJ1-2; D is unclear. The ends were cut back, 4 bases at V and 4 bases at J, with 17 bases in the middle. The V gene's germline CDR1 is SGHDT and CDR2 YYEEEE. This CDR3 has 15 amino acids.

This clonotype turned up a few times. The V call is TRBV9, the J call TRBJ2-1; 10 bases are a match to TRBD1. V lost 0 bases, J lost 8 bases, and 8 bases stayed unmatched. In germline, CDR1 is SGDLS, CDR2 YYNGEE. This CDR3 comprises 16 residues. The CDR3, as DNA: TGTGCCAGCAGCGTAGTAGGGACAGGGGTTTCTGATGAGCAGTTCTTC. Translating gives CASSVVGTGVSDEQFF.

This clonotype occurred a few times. The rearrangement uses TRBV24-1 and TRBJ2-5; possibly TRBD2 for D (6 bases). Looked up from germline, CDR1 is KGHDR and CDR2 is SFDVKD. V was trimmed by 9 bases and J by 4 bases, leaving 11 bases between them. The CDR3 spans 12 residues. In DNA, the CDR3 is TGTGCCACCCGGGACTGCCTAGAGACCCAGTACTTC. Its translation: CATRDCLETQYF.

This clonotype showed up just a few times. The chain combines TRBV18 with TRBJ2-7, with D unresolved. Trimming left V 0 bases short and J 6 bases short, with 12 bases between. This CDR3 contains 14 residues. Germline V gene sequence: CDR1 KGHSH, CDR2 LQKENI. The chain's CDR3 is CASSPPPGQSEQYF. The DNA of the CDR3 is TGTGCCAGCTCACCACCTCCGGGCCAAAGCGAGCAGTACTTC.

The V call is TRBV4-2, the J call TRBJ2-5; TRBD1 agrees at 7 bases. CDR1 is LGHNA, CDR2 YNFKEQ, per germline. This CDR3 has 15 amino acids. Losses at the gene ends were 1 base for V and 2 bases for J; bases not matched to a gene: 4. The CDR3 coding sequence is TGTGCCAGCAGCCAAGGAGGGACAGAACAAGAGACCCAGTACTTC. Translated: CASSQGGTEQETQYF.

The rearrangement joins TRBV4-2 to TRBJ2-1, with 11 nucleotides matching TRBD2. The V gene end was trimmed by 3 bases and the J gene end by 6 bases; junction bases not matched to a gene: 1. CDR3 length equals 14 residues. Germline V gives CDR1 LGHNA, CDR2 YNFKEQ. The CDR3 DNA is TGTGCCAGCAGCCAGGGACTAGCGGTCAATGAGCAGTTCTTC. As protein: CASSQGLAVNEQFF.

This clonotype showed up just a few times. The chain employs TRBV18 and TRBJ1-1, with TRBD1 as a possible D gene (5 bases). The CDR3 runs to 13 residues. Trimming stripped 2 bases from V and 7 bases from J, with 11 bases between. Germline values: CDR1 KGHSH, CDR2 LQKENI. The CDR3 DNA reads TGTGCCAGCTCACCAACAGGAAAGGTTGAAGCTTTCTTT. This sequence encodes CASSPTGKVEAFF.

This clonotype was recorded a few times. This rearrangement joins TRBV20-1 to TRBJ2-1; 8 positions match TRBD1. CDR1 is DFQATT and CDR2 is SNEGSKA in the germline V gene (reference sequence). V shed 7 bases, J shed 7 bases, and the junction held 9 bases outside the gene matches. The CDR3 has 13 residues. The CDR3 here is CSVPGQAENEQFF. In nucleotides, the CDR3 is TGCAGTGTCCCGGGACAGGCGGAGAATGAGCAGTTCTTC.

This clonotype was counted many times. This chain joins TRBV6-4 and TRBJ2-1, with a weak D call TRBD2 (5 bases). This CDR3 is built from 16 residues. V lost 0 bases, J lost 1 base, and 10 bases lay in between. Germline V CDR1 and CDR2: MRHNA, SNTAGT. CDR3 coding DNA: TGTGCCAGCAGTGACTCGGGTCTAGCTTCCTACAATGAGCAGTTCTTC. It yields the protein CASSDSGLASYNEQFF.

Only a few counts were recorded for this clonotype. This chain uses TRBV2 with TRBJ2-5; D gene unclear. Germline lookup yields CDR1 SNHLY and CDR2 FYNNEI. This CDR3 is built from 15 residues. Trimming removed 1 base from V and 2 bases from J, with 11 bases in between. The CDR3 region is CASSEEFAAQETQYF. CDR3 sequence (DNA): TGTGCCAGCAGTGAAGAGTTCGCCGCACAAGAGACCCAGTACTTC.

This sequence joins TRBV12-3 or TRBV12-4 and TRBJ1-1; D is perhaps TRBD1 (5 bases). The V end lost 5 bases, the J end lost 6 bases, and 16 bases lay between the germline ends. This CDR3 comprises 14 residues. CDR3 DNA: TGTGCCAGCAGTGGCAGCGGGGGTTGGGCTGAAGCTTTCTTT. This gives the protein CASSGSGGWAEAFF.